This record looks at one T cell receptor beta chain sequence and its context. The record originates from a study of blood T cell repertoires in COVID-19. CDR1 MDHEN and CDR2 SYDVKM come from the germline V gene. Between the trimmed V and J ends, which lost 7 bases and 0 bases, there was a span of 15 bases. This CDR3 is 15 amino acids long. TCRdb's copy holds only in-frame clones and misses some; the assay was immunoSEQ multiplex PCR. This table has 240,000 or so clones, 90% appearing once. The sample consisted of PBMCs or T cells enriched from blood (not recorded which). The rearrangement uses TRBV28 and TRBJ1-1, with D possibly matching TRBD1 (5 bases). The TCR was taken from a man aged 50 or older who had been exposed to COVID-19. CDR3 amino acids: CASNWGSFMNTEAFF. The DNA of the CDR3 is TGTGCCAGCAACTGGGGCAGCTTTATGAACACTGAAGCTTTCTTT.